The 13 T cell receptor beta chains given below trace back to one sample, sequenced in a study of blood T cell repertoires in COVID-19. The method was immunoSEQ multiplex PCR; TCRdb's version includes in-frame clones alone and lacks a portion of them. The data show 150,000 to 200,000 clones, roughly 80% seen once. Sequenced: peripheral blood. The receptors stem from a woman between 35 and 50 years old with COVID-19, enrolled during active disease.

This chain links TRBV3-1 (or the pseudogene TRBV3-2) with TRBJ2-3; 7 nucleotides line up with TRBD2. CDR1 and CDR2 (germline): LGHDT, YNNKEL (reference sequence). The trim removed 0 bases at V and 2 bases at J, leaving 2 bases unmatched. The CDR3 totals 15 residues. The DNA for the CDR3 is TGTGCCAGCAGCCAAGACGGACTAGTCACAGATACGCAGTATTTT. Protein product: CASSQDGLVTDTQYF.

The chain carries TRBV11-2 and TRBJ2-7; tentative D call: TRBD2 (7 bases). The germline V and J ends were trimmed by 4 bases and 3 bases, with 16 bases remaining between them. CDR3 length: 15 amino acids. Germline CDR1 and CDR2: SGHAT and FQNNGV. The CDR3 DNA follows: TGTGCCAGCAGCTCCGGGGGCCCTAGCGGCTACGAGCAGTACTTC. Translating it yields CASSSGGPSGYEQYF.

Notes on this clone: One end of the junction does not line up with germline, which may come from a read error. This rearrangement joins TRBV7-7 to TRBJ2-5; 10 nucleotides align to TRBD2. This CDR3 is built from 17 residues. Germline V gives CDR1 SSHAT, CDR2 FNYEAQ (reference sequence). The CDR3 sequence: CASSLVLAGEYQETQYF. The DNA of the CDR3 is TGTGCTAGCAGCTTAGTGCTAGCGGGGGAGTACCAAGAGACCCAGTACTTC.

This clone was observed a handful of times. The CDR3 region has the DNA TGTGCCAGCAGTGAAGTAACAGAAGTGGCCCAGTACTTC. It yields the protein CASSEVTEVAQYF. J is TRBJ2-5 and V is TRBV6-1; D is unresolved. V dropped 1 base and J dropped 9 bases, with 12 bases sitting between them. CDR3 length equals 13 residues. Germline loops: CDR1 MNHNS, CDR2 SASEGT.

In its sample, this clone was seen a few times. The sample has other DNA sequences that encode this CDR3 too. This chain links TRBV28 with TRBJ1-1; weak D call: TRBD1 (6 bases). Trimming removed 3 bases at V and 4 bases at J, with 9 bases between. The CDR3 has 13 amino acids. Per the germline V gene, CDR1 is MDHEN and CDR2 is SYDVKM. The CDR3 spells CASSLVGGTEAFF. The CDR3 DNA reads TGTGCCAGCAGTTTGGTAGGGGGCACTGAAGCTTTCTTT.

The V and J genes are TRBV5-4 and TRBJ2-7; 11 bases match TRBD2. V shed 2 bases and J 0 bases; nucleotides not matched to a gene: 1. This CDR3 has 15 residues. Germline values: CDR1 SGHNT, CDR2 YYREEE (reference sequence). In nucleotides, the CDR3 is TGTGCCAGCAGCTTAACTAGCGGGGGCTCCTACGAGCAGTACTTC. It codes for CASSLTSGGSYEQYF.

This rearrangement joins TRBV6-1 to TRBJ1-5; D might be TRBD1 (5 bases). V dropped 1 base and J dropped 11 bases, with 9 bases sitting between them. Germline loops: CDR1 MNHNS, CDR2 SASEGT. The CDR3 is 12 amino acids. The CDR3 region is CASSEVGDSQHF. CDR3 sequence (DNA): TGTGCCAGCAGTGAAGTGGGGGACTCCCAGCATTTT.

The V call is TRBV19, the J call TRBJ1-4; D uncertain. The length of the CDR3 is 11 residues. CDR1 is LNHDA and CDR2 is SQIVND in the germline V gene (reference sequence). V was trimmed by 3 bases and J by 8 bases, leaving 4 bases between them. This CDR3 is CASSIQEKLFF. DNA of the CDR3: TGTGCCAGTAGTATTCAGGAAAAACTGTTTTTT.

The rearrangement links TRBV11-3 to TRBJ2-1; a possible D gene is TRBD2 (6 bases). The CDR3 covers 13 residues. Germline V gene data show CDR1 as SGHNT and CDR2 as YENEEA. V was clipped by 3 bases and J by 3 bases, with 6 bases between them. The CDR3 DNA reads TGTGCCAGCAGCTTGGAGGGCTACAATGAGCAGTTCTTC. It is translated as CASSLEGYNEQFF.

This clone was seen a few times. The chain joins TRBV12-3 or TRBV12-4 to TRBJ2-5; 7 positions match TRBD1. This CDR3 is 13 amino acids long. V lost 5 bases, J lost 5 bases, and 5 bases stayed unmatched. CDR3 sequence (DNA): TGTGCCAGCAGTGCCCTGGGACAGGAGACCCAGTACTTC. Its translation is CASSALGQETQYF.

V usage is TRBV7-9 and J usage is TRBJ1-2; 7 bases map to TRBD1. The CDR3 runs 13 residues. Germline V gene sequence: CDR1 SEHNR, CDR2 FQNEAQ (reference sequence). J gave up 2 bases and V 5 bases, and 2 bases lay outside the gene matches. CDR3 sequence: CASSKTGNYGYTF. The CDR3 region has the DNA TGTGCCAGCAGCAAGACAGGGAACTATGGCTACACCTTC. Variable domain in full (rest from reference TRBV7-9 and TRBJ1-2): DTGVSQNPRHKITKRGQNVTFRCDPISEHNRLYWYRQTLGQGPEFLTYFQNEAQLEKSRLLSDRFSAERPKGSFSTLEIQRTEQGDSAMYLCASSKTGNYGYTFGSGTRLTVV.

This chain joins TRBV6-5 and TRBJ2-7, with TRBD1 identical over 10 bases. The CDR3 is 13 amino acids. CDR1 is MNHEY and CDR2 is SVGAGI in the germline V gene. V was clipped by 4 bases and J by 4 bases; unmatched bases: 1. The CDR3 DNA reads TGTGCCAGCAGTTGGGACAGGGGTTACGAGCAGTACTTC. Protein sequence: CASSWDRGYEQYF.

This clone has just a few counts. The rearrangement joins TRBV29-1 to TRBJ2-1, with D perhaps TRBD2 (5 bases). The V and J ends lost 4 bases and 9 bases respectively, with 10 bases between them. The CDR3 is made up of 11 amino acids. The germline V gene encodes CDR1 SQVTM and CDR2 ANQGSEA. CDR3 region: CSVAGDREQFF. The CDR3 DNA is TGCAGCGTTGCCGGGGATCGTGAGCAGTTCTTC.